Shown below are 8 T cell receptor beta chains from a single sample sequenced in a study of blood T cell repertoires in COVID-19. Generated by immunoSEQ multiplex PCR, the TCRdb table keeps only in-frame clones and is missing some. The sample has 30,000 to 40,000 clones, 89% seen once. Sequenced sample: peripheral blood. The receptors originated from a human donor in a cohort sampled during active COVID-19.

V and J are TRBV20-1 and TRBJ1-3, with D perhaps TRBD1 (6 bases). The CDR3 runs 11 residues. The ends were cut back, 6 bases at V and 6 bases at J, with 9 bases in the middle. Germline V gene lookup returns CDR1 DFQATT and CDR2 SNEGSKA (reference sequence). CDR3 bases: TGCAGTGCGAGACAGGAAAACACCATATATTTT. Its translation: CSARQENTIYF.

Written as DNA, the CDR3 is TGCGCCAGCAGCCCCCAGGGGGGTTGGACTGAAGCTTTCTTT. Protein sequence: CASSPQGGWTEAFF. The V gene is TRBV4-1, the J gene TRBJ1-1; 7 positions match TRBD1. The V gene end was trimmed by 4 bases and the J gene end by 5 bases; junction bases not matched to a gene: 7. Germline V gives CDR1 MGHRA, CDR2 YSYEKL. The CDR3 extends over 14 amino acids.

This chain joins TRBV19 and TRBJ1-4, with a weak D call TRBD1 (6 bases). Germline CDR1 LNHDA, CDR2 SQIVND (reference sequence). The V end was cut by 2 bases, the J end by 2 bases, with 9 bases between. The CDR3 is 15 residues long. This CDR3 is CASSIRTGTNEKLFF. The CDR3 bases are TGTGCCAGTAGTATACGTACAGGGACTAATGAAAAACTGTTTTTT. Drawing the rest from reference TRBV19 and TRBJ1-4, the complete variable domain is DGGITQSPKYLFRKEGQNVTLSCEQNLNHDAMYWYRQDPGQGLRLIYYSQIVNDFQKGDIAEGYSVSREKKESFPLTVTSAQKNPTAFYLCASSIRTGTNEKLFFGSGTQLSVL.

The chain joins TRBV28 to TRBJ2-7; D might be TRBD1 (5 bases). V was trimmed by 2 bases and J by 3 bases, leaving 20 bases between them. Per germline, CDR1 MDHEN and CDR2 SYDVKM. There are 17 residues in the CDR3. CDR3: CASSLMVGAPKSYEQYF. The CDR3 DNA sequence: TGTGCCAGCAGTTTAATGGTTGGGGCCCCGAAGAGCTACGAGCAGTACTTC. Looking up the rest from reference TRBV28 and TRBJ2-7 gives the full variable domain: DVKVTQSSRYLVKRTGEKVFLECVQDMDHENMFWYRQDPGLGLRLIYFSYDVKMKEKGDIPEGYSVSREKKERFSLILESASTNQTSMYLCASSLMVGAPKSYEQYFGPGTRLTVT.

The chain links TRBV19 to TRBJ1-1; D gene ambiguous. The CDR3 is made up of 11 amino acids. Germline V CDR1 and CDR2: LNHDA, SQIVND (reference sequence). Trimming pared 8 bases from V and 5 bases from J, leaving 9 bases between. The CDR3 DNA follows: TGTGCCAGTCTGCTGAGGACTGAAGCTTTCTTT. Translation: CASLLRTEAFF.

This chain joins TRBV7-9 and TRBJ2-2; D might be TRBD1 (5 bases). There are 14 residues in the CDR3. Trimming removed 8 bases at V and 6 bases at J, with 16 bases between. From germline, CDR1 is SEHNR and CDR2 FQNEAQ (reference sequence). Written as DNA, the CDR3 is TGTGCCAGCCTTACGGACCCCAGGGCCGGGGAGCTGTTTTTT. It encodes CASLTDPRAGELFF. Complete variable domain (other parts from reference TRBV7-9 and TRBJ2-2): DTGVSQNPRHKITKRGQNVTFRCDPISEHNRLYWYRQTLGQGPEFLTYFQNEAQLEKSRLLSDRFSAERPKGSFSTLEIQRTEQGDSAMYLCASLTDPRAGELFFGEGSRLTVL.

This clone was observed a single time. The V and J genes are TRBV28 and TRBJ2-3; D is undetermined. This CDR3 is built from 13 residues. Trimming stripped 2 bases from V and 2 bases from J, with 5 bases between. Germline V gene data show CDR1 as MDHEN and CDR2 as SYDVKM. In nucleotides, the CDR3 is TGTGCCAGCAGTTTACAGGCCACAGATACGCAGTATTTT. Its protein is CASSLQATDTQYF.

This rearrangement joins TRBV11-2 to TRBJ2-7, with D possibly TRBD2 on 7 matching bases. The CDR3 is 12 residues long. Germline V gives CDR1 SGHAT, CDR2 FQNNGV. With 3 bases removed from V and 6 bases from J, the gap between germline ends came to 9 bases. The CDR3 loop is CASSFGGLEQYF. The DNA for the CDR3 is TGTGCCAGCAGCTTCGGGGGGCTCGAGCAGTACTTC.